The following is a TCR beta chain sequence with its context. Its specificity is unknown. Each donor provided at least one pre-ART PBMC sample and at least two post-ART PBMC samples. The CDR3 covers 15 residues. V was clipped by 2 bases and J by 1 base, with 7 bases between them. Germline values: CDR1 SGHDT, CDR2 YYEEEE. This specimen comes from a study of long-term antiretroviral therapy in people with HIV. Whole-study findings and limits: The repertoire was dominated at all time points by clones expanded before ART. The study found narrower CDR3 length ranges in HIV repertoires than in controls. Subsequent to ART, diversity was augmented yet persisted below that of transplant donor controls.

The run of the v3.0 immunoSEQ assay was at survey level. The assay was immunoSEQ multiplex PCR, and TCRdb's table has in-frame clones only and misses some. The data hold more than 30,000 clones, with 70% to 80% observed a single time. This clonotype was obtained from a man between 18 and 35 years old with HIV. The chain has TRBV5-6 and TRBJ1-6, with D unclear. The sequencing here drew on unsorted PBMCs, taken 1.9 years after starting antiretroviral therapy. The CDR3, as DNA: TGTGCCAGCAGCTTTTTAAGGTCCTATAATTCACCCCTCCACTTT. Translating it yields CASSFLRSYNSPLHF.